A selection of T cell receptor beta chains follows, all from one sample in a study of neurological immune-mediated disorders. A single record per CDR3 protein comes from TCRdb applying MiXCR to the 5' RACE reads. The repertoire includes 55,000 to 85,000 distinct CDR3 sequences, 2.5% to 3.5% of them detected once, and approximately 4.7% sits in the top ten. Sample: PBMCs. The receptors come from a woman in her fifties or sixties with multiple sclerosis. Each CDR3 is given with its conserved first and last residue. The D gene is left open where the match is weak. The listing skips clone size in some rows; elsewhere it reads once, few, many or a size class.

>.|TRBV5-1|12|many|TRBJ2-5
CASSSDRETQYF
TGCGCCAGCAGCAGCGACAGGGAGACCCAGTACTTC
>.|TRBV19|16|many|TRBJ2-3
CASSVTTRISTDTQYF
TGTGCCAGTAGTGTGACGACCAGGATTAGCACAGATACGCAGTATTTT
>TRBD2|TRBV20-1|21|many|TRBJ2-1
CSARVLQGASGIVSSYNEQFF
TGCAGTGCTAGAGTCCTTCAAGGGGCTAGCGGGATCGTGAGCTCCTACAATGAGCAGTTCTTC
>TRBD1|TRBV2|14|many|TRBJ1-5
CASRYRGRQQPQHF
TGTGCCAGCAGGTACAGGGGGCGTCAGCAGCCCCAGCATTTT
>TRBD1|TRBV7-3|14|many|TRBJ2-3
CASSLNTGGYTQYF
TGTGCCAGCAGCTTAAATACAGGGGGATATACGCAGTATTTT
>.|TRBV7-2|14|many|TRBJ1-2
CASSSPGIWDGYTF
TGTGCCAGCAGCTCACCAGGGATTTGGGATGGCTACACCTTC
>.|TRBV28|14|many|TRBJ2-7
CASSFRSPGYEQYF
TGTGCCAGCAGTTTCCGCTCACCGGGATACGAGCAGTACTTC
>.|TRBV25-1|16|many|TRBJ2-3
CASSELAGVFTDTQYF
TGTGCCAGCAGTGAATTGGCTGGTGTTTTCACAGATACGCAGTATTTT
>TRBD2|TRBV7-2|16|many|TRBJ2-7
CASSLVRASGFYEQYF
TGTGCCAGCAGCTTAGTCAGGGCTAGCGGGTTCTACGAGCAGTACTTC
>TRBD1|TRBV20-1|15|many|TRBJ1-1
CSARLGGRAITEAFF
TGCAGTGCTAGGTTAGGGGGCAGGGCGATCACTGAAGCTTTCTTT
>.|TRBV12-3/TRBV12-4|12|many|TRBJ1-1
CASSGDNTEAFF
TGTGCCAGCAGTGGCGACAACACTGAAGCTTTCTTT
>TRBD1|TRBV7-2|13|many|TRBJ1-2
CASSPWTGSGYTF
TGTGCCAGCAGCCCCTGGACAGGGAGTGGCTACACCTTC
>.|TRBV12-3/TRBV12-4|14|many|TRBJ2-1
CASSPMGGDHEQFF
TGTGCCAGCAGTCCAATGGGGGGAGACCATGAGCAGTTCTTC
>.|TRBV5-1|13|many|TRBJ1-1
CASSFGLNTEAFF
TGCGCCAGCAGCTTCGGCCTGAACACTGAAGCTTTCTTT
>.|TRBV11-3|12|.|TRBJ2-3
CASRTTPDTQYF
TGTGCCAGCCGCACCACGCCCGATACGCAGTATTTT
>TRBD1|TRBV7-2|14|many|TRBJ1-6
CASSLQGADSPLHF
TGTGCCAGCAGCTTACAGGGGGCGGATTCACCCCTCCACTTT
>TRBD2|TRBV6-2/TRBV6-3|14|many|TRBJ2-7
CASSWSGKTYEQYF
TGTGCCAGCAGCTGGAGCGGGAAAACCTACGAGCAGTACTTC
>TRBD2|TRBV5-8|15|many|TRBJ2-1
CASSRSGGGYNEQFF
TGTGCCAGCAGCCGCTCCGGGGGGGGTTACAATGAGCAGTTCTTC
>TRBD1|TRBV20-1|13|many|TRBJ1-2
CSAREQGAWGYTF
TGCAGTGCTAGAGAACAGGGGGCGTGGGGCTACACCTTC
>.|TRBV29-1|13|.|TRBJ2-3
CSVEFGPSDTQYF
TGCAGCGTTGAATTTGGACCATCAGATACGCAGTATTTT
>.|TRBV5-1|13|few|TRBJ2-5
CASSRSLGGTQYF
TGCGCCAGCAGCAGGAGCCTGGGTGGGACCCAGTACTTC
>.|TRBV10-3|12|few|TRBJ2-2
CAISRGTGELFF
TGTGCCATCAGTAGGGGCACCGGGGAGCTGTTTTTT
>.|TRBV29-1|10|many|TRBJ2-5
CSVDAETQYF
TGCAGCGTTGATGCAGAGACCCAGTACTTC
>TRBD1|TRBV7-9|15|few|TRBJ2-1
CASSLGTGLLNEQFF
TGTGCCAGCAGCCTCGGGACAGGCCTCCTGAATGAGCAGTTCTTC
>TRBD2|TRBV20-1|14|many|TRBJ2-3
CSAKGLGRPDTQYF
TGCAGTGCTAAGGGACTAGGACGACCAGATACGCAGTATTTT
>.|TRBV20-1|14|many|TRBJ2-3
CSASSAGTTDTQYF
TGCAGTGCTAGTAGCGCGGGGACCACAGATACGCAGTATTTT
>.|TRBV7-8|16|many|TRBJ2-1
CASTPWGGATYNEQFF
TGTGCCAGCACCCCCTGGGGGGGGGCAACCTACAATGAGCAGTTCTTC
>.|TRBV20-1|13|many|TRBJ2-5
CSARDSRSETQYF
TGCAGTGCTAGAGACTCGCGATCGGAGACCCAGTACTTC
>TRBD1|TRBV5-5|16|many|TRBJ2-5
CASSFGGQGVQETQYF
TGTGCCAGCAGCTTTGGCGGACAGGGTGTCCAAGAGACCCAGTACTTC
>.|TRBV3-1|15|many|TRBJ2-2
CASSQGDRWTGELFF
TGTGCCAGCAGCCAAGGTGACAGATGGACCGGGGAGCTGTTTTTT
>TRBD2|TRBV5-1|18|many|TRBJ2-2
CASSSGSLAGGWTGELFF
TGCGCCAGCAGCTCTGGTTCCCTAGCGGGAGGATGGACCGGGGAGCTGTTTTTT
>.|TRBV5-6|11|many|TRBJ2-1
CASNRVNEQFF
TGTGCCAGCAATAGGGTCAATGAGCAGTTCTTC
>TRBD1|TRBV7-2|15|many|TRBJ2-7
CASSLLDRGANEQYF
TGTGCCAGCAGCCTCCTTGACAGGGGAGCCAACGAGCAGTACTTC
>TRBD2|TRBV20-1|15|many|TRBJ2-5
CSARHSGTTQETQYF
TGCAGTGCTAGACACTCCGGGACTACCCAAGAGACCCAGTACTTC
>TRBD2|TRBV5-6|17|many|TRBJ2-3
CASSFRTPLAHTDTQYF
TGTGCCAGCAGCTTCCGAACCCCACTAGCGCACACAGATACGCAGTATTTT
>.|TRBV3-1|14|.|TRBJ1-3
CASRPGDSGNTIYF
TGTGCCAGCAGACCAGGGGATTCTGGAAACACCATATATTTT
>.|TRBV27|16|many|TRBJ1-6
CASSLSPRQRNSPLHF
TGTGCCAGCAGTTTATCGCCAAGACAGAGGAATTCACCCCTCCACTTT